The 18 T cell receptor beta chains below all came from one sample that was sequenced in a study of shared clonotypes between healthy human individuals. Naive CD8 populations comprised CD45RO-negative cells positively selected for CCR7, excluding terminally differentiated effector memory CD45RA+ cells. The method was immunoSEQ multiplex PCR; TCRdb's version includes in-frame clones alone and lacks a portion of them. Of millions of clones listed, 85% to 95% are singletons. The sequencing sample was made of naive CD8+ T cells sorted from blood. The origin of the receptors is a young man in good health.

This chain connects TRBV7-9 to TRBJ1-1; TRBD1 might be the D (5 bases). The CDR3 spans 15 residues. Germline V CDR1 and CDR2: SEHNR, FQNEAQ (reference sequence). V shed 1 base and J shed 4 bases, with 13 bases lying between them. Written as DNA, the CDR3 is TGTGCCAGCAGCTTAGGGGGCGCGGACCTCACTGAAGCTTTCTTT. It codes for CASSLGGADLTEAFF.

The rearrangement links TRBV29-1 to TRBJ2-7; D is unclear. With 5 bases removed from V and 0 bases from J, the gap between germline ends came to 11 bases. The CDR3 has 13 residues. Germline loops: CDR1 SQVTM, CDR2 ANQGSEA. The CDR3 sequence: CSVLGGSSYEQYF. The CDR3 DNA reads TGCAGCGTTCTGGGCGGTAGCTCCTACGAGCAGTACTTC.

The chain carries TRBV4-1 and TRBJ2-3; the D gene is possibly TRBD2 (6 bases). Looked up from germline, CDR1 is MGHRA and CDR2 is YSYEKL. This CDR3 has 15 residues. The germline V and J ends were trimmed by 0 bases and 1 base, with 8 bases remaining between them. The CDR3 is CASSQDPSGTDTQYF. CDR3 coding DNA: TGCGCCAGCAGCCAAGATCCTAGCGGCACAGATACGCAGTATTTT.

The V call is TRBV4-2, the J call TRBJ2-3; 9 bases match TRBD2. The trim removed 2 bases at V and 3 bases at J, leaving 12 bases unmatched. This CDR3 has 18 residues. Per the germline V gene, CDR1 is LGHNA and CDR2 is YNFKEQ. CDR3 region: CASSQPGGAGGGTDTQYF. In DNA, the CDR3 is TGTGCCAGCAGCCAACCCGGCGGAGCGGGGGGCGGGACAGATACGCAGTATTTT.

This chain joins TRBV27 and TRBJ2-4; 9 nucleotides line up with TRBD1. The CDR3 length is 14 residues. Germline assignment: CDR1 MNHEY and CDR2 SMNVEV (reference sequence). V trimming: 4 bases; J trimming: 8 bases; junction bases outside the gene matches: 6. The CDR3 DNA sequence: TGTGCCAGCAGTTCGCGGACAGGGGTGCACATTCAGTACTTC. Its protein product is CASSSRTGVHIQYF.

The chain links TRBV13 to TRBJ1-6, with 8 bases that match TRBD1. Germline loops: CDR1 PRHDT, CDR2 FYEKMQ (reference sequence). Losses at the gene ends were 0 bases for V and 4 bases for J; bases not matched to a gene: 5. CDR3 length equals 17 residues. The CDR3 DNA follows: TGTGCCAGCAGCTTAGGAACCAGGGGGCAATATAATTCACCCCTCCACTTT. It translates to CASSLGTRGQYNSPLHF.

In DNA, the CDR3 is TGTGCCAGCAGGTTGACAGGGGTGCATGGCTACACCTTC. Its translation: CASRLTGVHGYTF. This chain links TRBV28 with TRBJ1-2; 8 bases are a match to TRBD1. Germline lookup yields CDR1 MDHEN and CDR2 SYDVKM. This CDR3 spans 13 amino acids. V lost 6 bases and J lost 6; bases outside the gene matches: 6.

The chain combines TRBV5-1 with TRBJ2-7; a possible D gene is TRBD2 (6 bases). Per germline, CDR1 SGHRS and CDR2 YFSETQ. V gave up 1 base and J gave up 2 bases, with 19 bases separating them. The CDR3 runs to 17 residues. The CDR3 nucleotides read TGCGCCAGCAGCTTGATTCAGGGAGCCTGGGGGGCCTACGAGCAGTACTTC. Residues: CASSLIQGAWGAYEQYF.

V is TRBV29-1 and J is TRBJ2-7; D is tentatively TRBD1 or TRBD2 (5 bases each). CDR1 and CDR2 (germline): SQVTM, ANQGSEA. The CDR3 loop spans 14 amino acids. V was clipped by 3 bases and J by 0 bases, with 12 bases between them. CDR3 in DNA: TGCAGCGTTGAGGGATTGGGGACCTCCTACGAGCAGTACTTC. Amino acids: CSVEGLGTSYEQYF.

J is TRBJ1-3 and V is TRBV18; tentatively, D is TRBD1 (5 bases). This CDR3 comprises 15 residues. The germline V gene has CDR1 KGHSH and CDR2 LQKENI. V lost 3 bases and J lost 4, with 13 bases in between. CDR3 region: CASSPGEGPGNTIYF. CDR3 nucleotide sequence: TGTGCCAGCTCACCGGGGGAGGGCCCCGGAAACACCATATATTTT.

V is TRBV5-4 and J is TRBJ2-3, with D perhaps matching TRBD1 or TRBD2 (5 bases each). Germline CDR1 and CDR2: SGHNT and YYREEE (reference sequence). Trimming pared 1 base from V and 3 bases from J, leaving 9 bases between. The CDR3 is 14 residues long. The CDR3 bases are TGTGCCAGCAGCTTGTTCGAGGGGACAGATACGCAGTATTTT. Encoded protein: CASSLFEGTDTQYF.

With regard to this clone: No conserved phenylalanine or tryptophan is present at the end of the CDR3, so a read error is the likely explanation. The chain recombines TRBV13 with TRBJ2-7; TRBD1 matches 9 bases. Trimming took 4 bases from V and 6 from J; bases not matched to a gene: 4. Germline values: CDR1 PRHDT, CDR2 FYEKMQ (reference sequence). There are 13 residues in the CDR3. CDR3 region: CASSSGTGPEQYL. CDR3 sequence (DNA): TGTGCCAGCAGCTCAGGGACAGGGCCCGAGCAGTACCTC.

Only one count was recorded for this clone. The chain is built from TRBV9 and TRBJ1-2; 8 bases agree with TRBD1. V gave up 0 bases and J gave up 4 bases; unmatched junction bases: 8. CDR1 is SGDLS and CDR2 is YYNGEE in the germline V gene. This CDR3 region has 16 residues. The CDR3 DNA follows: TGTGCCAGCAGCGTAGAGGGGGCAGGGGGCTTCTATGGCTACACCTTC. This sequence encodes CASSVEGAGGFYGYTF.

This chain links TRBV4-3 with TRBJ2-3, with no clear D. The length of the CDR3 is 17 residues. The V end was cut by 0 bases, the J end by 2 bases, with 15 bases between. Germline V gene sequence: CDR1 LGHNA, CDR2 YSLEER. In DNA, the CDR3 is TGCGCCAGCAGCCAAGAGGGTTTTGGCACCCCCACAGATACGCAGTATTTT. Amino acids: CASSQEGFGTPTDTQYF.

The chain carries TRBV9 and TRBJ1-3; D is perhaps TRBD1 (5 bases). The germline gives CDR1 SGDLS, CDR2 YYNGEE. V lost 3 bases and J 5 bases, leaving 12 bases between the germline ends. This CDR3 has 14 residues. CDR3 loop: CASSGGLLRNTIYF. The CDR3 DNA follows: TGTGCCAGCAGCGGGGGACTGCTAAGAAACACCATATATTTT.

The rearrangement joins TRBV2 to TRBJ1-1; D is uncertain. The CDR3 loop spans 14 amino acids. The germline V gene encodes CDR1 SNHLY and CDR2 FYNNEI. Trimming removed 3 bases at V and 1 base at J, with 9 bases between. CDR3 sequence: CASSDGLENTEAFF. The DNA of the CDR3 is TGTGCCAGCAGTGACGGATTAGAGAACACTGAAGCTTTCTTT.

The rearrangement links TRBV5-1 to TRBJ2-7, with a weak D call TRBD1 (6 bases). CDR1 is SGHRS, CDR2 YFSETQ, per germline. The V gene lost 4 bases and the J gene lost 0 bases, with 11 bases spanning the gap. This CDR3 is 14 amino acids long. CDR3 nucleotides: TGCGCCAGCAGCCCAGGGGAAAACTCCTACGAGCAGTACTTC. This codes for CASSPGENSYEQYF. The full variable domain, with the rest looked up from reference TRBV5-1 and TRBJ2-7, is KAGVTQTPRYLIKTRGQQVTLSCSPISGHRSVSWYQQTPGQGLQFLFEYFSETQRNKGNFPGRFSGRQFSNSRSEMNVSTLELGDSALYLCASSPGENSYEQYFGPGTRLTVT.

This clone was found once. The chain has TRBV27 and TRBJ2-1; TRBD1 aligns across 9 bases. V shed 7 bases and J 6 bases; nucleotides not matched to a gene: 7. This CDR3 has 14 amino acids. CDR1 and CDR2 (germline): MNHEY, SMNVEV (reference sequence). The CDR3 nucleotides are TGTGCCAGCATCCCGGGACAGGGTTTCAATGAGCAGTTCTTC. Translating it yields CASIPGQGFNEQFF.